These 31 T cell receptor beta chains were all obtained from the same sample, sequenced in a study of T cells in Graves' hyperthyroidism and ophthalmopathy. Amplification yielded TCR beta CDR3 regions, with RNA transcripts as the source. HTBI primers were used for first-round RT-PCR of the TCR CDR3. Each CDR3 protein is one row after TCRdb ran MiXCR on the multiplex PCR reads. The sample has 200,000 to 250,000 distinct CDR3 sequences, about 24% seen once. Sequencing was done on a sample of blood. Every receptor here comes from a woman between 35 and 50 years old with Graves' ophthalmopathy.

This clonotype was seen at least ten times. The genes are TRBV12-3 or TRBV12-4 and TRBJ2-4; D remains ambiguous. V lost 6 bases to trimming and J lost 2 bases, with 14 bases between them. CDR3 length equals 15 residues. The CDR3 is CASSPRGKTKNIQYF. CDR3 coding DNA: TGTGCCAGCAGCCCGAGAGGTAAAACCAAAAACATTCAGTACTTC.

This clonotype was counted at least ten times. This CDR3 is CASSLDGTRDEQYF. The CDR3 nucleotides are TGTGCCAGCAGCTTAGACGGGACTCGGGACGAGCAGTACTTC. This rearrangement joins TRBV7-9 to TRBJ2-7, with D possibly TRBD2 on 6 matching bases. The CDR3 contains 14 residues. With 1 base removed from V and 5 bases from J, the gap between germline ends came to 12 bases. Per germline, CDR1 SEHNR and CDR2 FQNEAQ (reference sequence).

This clonotype was seen repeatedly, ten times or more. For the CDR3, the DNA is TGTGCCGTTCGCGGGGGAATCTACGAGCAGTACTTC. Its protein is CAVRGGIYEQYF. This chain uses TRBV28 with TRBJ2-7; 7 bases agree with TRBD2. The CDR3 length is 12 residues. With 11 bases clipped from V and 3 bases from J, the junction kept 7 bases outside the gene matches. From germline, CDR1 is MDHEN and CDR2 SYDVKM.

The sample holds many counts of this clonotype. The genes are TRBV3-1 and TRBJ2-4; D is unclear. The CDR3 loop spans 16 amino acids. CDR1 is LGHDT, CDR2 YNNKEL, per germline (reference sequence). Trimming removed 1 base from V and 1 base from J, with 11 bases in between. In nucleotides, the CDR3 is TGTGCCAGCAGCCAAGGAGTTTACCGGGCCAAAAACATTCAGTACTTC. This encodes CASSQGVYRAKNIQYF.

This clonotype has a count of ten or more. The rearrangement uses TRBV3-1 and TRBJ2-7; no reliable D call. Germline CDR1 and CDR2: LGHDT and YNNKEL (reference sequence). With 1 base removed from V and 6 bases from J, the gap between germline ends came to 10 bases. The CDR3 consists of 13 residues. CDR3 coding DNA: TGTGCCAGCAGCCAAGGGTCTTTGGGCGAGCAGTACTTC. It is translated as CASSQGSLGEQYF.

In this sample, this clonotype turned up many times. The chain employs TRBV20-1 and TRBJ1-3; no clear D. Germline loops: CDR1 DFQATT, CDR2 SNEGSKA (reference sequence). The CDR3 spans 12 residues. With 6 bases removed from V and 2 bases from J, the gap between germline ends came to 8 bases. The CDR3 is CSARQPGNTIYF. The CDR3 nucleotides read TGCAGTGCCCGGCAGCCTGGAAACACCATATATTTT.

This clonotype appeared many times. This rearrangement joins TRBV9 to TRBJ1-3; D perhaps matches TRBD1 (5 bases). The V and J ends lost 4 bases and 0 bases respectively, with 17 bases between them. CDR1 is SGDLS and CDR2 is YYNGEE in the germline V gene. CDR3 length: 17 residues. CDR3 region: CASSPTLGTVSGNTIYF. For the CDR3, the DNA is TGTGCCAGCAGCCCGACGCTTGGGACGGTCTCTGGAAACACCATATATTTT. Based on the CDR3 plus reference TRBV9 and TRBJ1-3, the full variable domain is DSGVTQTPKHLITATGQRVTLRCSPRSGDLSVYWYQQSLDQGLQFLIQYYNGEERAKGNILERFSAQQFPDLHSELNLSSLELGDSALYFCASSPTLGTVSGNTIYFGEGSWLTVV.

The rearrangement links TRBV3-1 to TRBJ2-5, with no clear D. The V and J ends lost 6 bases and 5 bases respectively, with 10 bases between them. The length of the CDR3 is 12 residues. Germline-derived CDR1 and CDR2 are LGHDT and YNNKEL (reference sequence). The CDR3 is CASRRVGETQYF. The CDR3 bases are TGTGCCAGCAGACGAGTCGGGGAGACCCAGTACTTC.

The CDR3 reads CASRPERLETQYF. In nucleotides, the CDR3 is TGTGCCAGCAGACCGGAGCGGCTAGAGACCCAGTACTTC. The V call is TRBV2, the J call TRBJ2-5; D may be TRBD2 (5 bases). The V and J ends lost 6 bases and 4 bases respectively, with 12 bases between them. The CDR3 is 13 amino acids. Per germline, CDR1 SNHLY and CDR2 FYNNEI.

Regarding this clonotype: A clone one base away is much larger, so this may be a read error. The J gene is TRBJ2-7, the V gene TRBV12-3 or TRBV12-4, with TRBD2 matching 13 bases. This CDR3 is built from 15 residues. V lost 7 bases, J lost 1 base, and 4 bases stayed unmatched. CDR3 sequence (DNA): TGTGCCAGCACCCAGGGACTAGCGGGGTCCTACGAGCAGTACTTC. It translates to CASTQGLAGSYEQYF.

The J gene is TRBJ1-5, the V gene TRBV6-5; D remains unclear. This CDR3 has 14 residues. Trimming stripped 0 bases from V and 5 bases from J, with 8 bases between. CDR1 is MNHEY and CDR2 is SVGAGI in the germline V gene. CDR3 coding DNA: TGTGCCAGCAGTTACTCGACGGCAGATCAGCCCCAGCATTTT. This sequence encodes CASSYSTADQPQHF.

This clonotype was detected many times. The chain combines TRBV4-1 with TRBJ2-7, with a possible D match to TRBD2 (6 bases). Germline V gives CDR1 MGHRA, CDR2 YSYEKL. CDR3 size: 15 residues. Between the trimmed V and J ends, which lost 1 base and 2 bases, there was a span of 12 bases. CDR3 in DNA: TGCGCCAGCAGCCAAGTCATCGGGAGCCCCTACGAGCAGTACTTC. Encoded protein: CASSQVIGSPYEQYF.

This clonotype was seen repeatedly, ten times or more. This chain connects TRBV27 to TRBJ1-1; no clear D gene. The germline gives CDR1 MNHEY, CDR2 SMNVEV (reference sequence). The CDR3 spans 15 residues. The V end lost 6 bases, the J end lost 1 base, and 15 bases lay between the germline ends. The CDR3 DNA reads TGTGCCAGCAGCCCCTTTGGGCAACCGAACACTGAAGCTTTCTTT. Translation: CASSPFGQPNTEAFF.

The chain has TRBV6-1 and TRBJ2-7; the match to TRBD1 covers 12 bases. Looked up from germline, CDR1 is MNHNS and CDR2 is SASEGT. V was clipped by 6 bases and J by 7 bases; unmatched bases: 10. This CDR3 has 15 residues. CDR3 protein: CASRTSGQGAKEQYF. The CDR3 DNA sequence: TGTGCCAGCAGAACATCGGGACAGGGGGCGAAAGAGCAGTACTTC.

The V and J genes are TRBV6-1 and TRBJ2-7; 9 nucleotides align to TRBD2. CDR3 length: 15 amino acids. Trimming cost V 6 bases and J 8 bases; bases outside gene matches: 14. Per the germline V gene, CDR1 is MNHNS and CDR2 is SASEGT. The CDR3 DNA reads TGTGCCAGCAGGCGTTTAGCGGGAGTTTCCATCCAGCAGTACTTC. Its translation: CASRRLAGVSIQQYF.

This clonotype was counted ten times or more. The genes are TRBV29-1 and TRBJ1-1; the D gene is possibly TRBD1 (5 bases). V was cut by 3 bases and J by 0 bases, with 8 bases left in between. This CDR3 is built from 13 residues. Germline CDR1 and CDR2: SQVTM and ANQGSEA. In DNA, the CDR3 is TGCAGCGTTGATTGGGGCTTGAACACTGAAGCTTTCTTT. Encoded protein: CSVDWGLNTEAFF.

This clonotype was detected a few times. The chain couples TRBV24-1 to TRBJ2-7, with D perhaps TRBD1 (6 bases). The CDR3 has 13 amino acids. In germline, CDR1 is KGHDR, CDR2 SFDVKD. Trimming cost V 4 bases and J 9 bases, with 15 bases left between them. The CDR3 here is CATSDTDRIGQYF. The CDR3 coding sequence is TGTGCCACCAGTGACACCGACAGGATCGGGCAGTACTTC.

This clonotype was found a few times. The chain carries TRBV12-3 or TRBV12-4 and TRBJ1-1, with unresolved D. V gave up 5 bases and J gave up 3 bases, with 13 bases separating them. This CDR3 is 14 amino acids long. CDR3 protein: CASSTGGGYTEAFF. Here the CDR3 DNA reads TGTGCCAGCAGTACGGGTGGAGGGTACACTGAAGCTTTCTTT.

This clonotype was observed many times. This chain uses TRBV30 with TRBJ2-2; D perhaps matches TRBD1 (6 bases). The CDR3 covers 14 residues. The ends were cut back, 0 bases at V and 7 bases at J, with 12 bases in the middle. Germline V gene sequence: CDR1 GTSNPN, CDR2 SVGIG (reference sequence). The CDR3 nucleotides read TGTGCCTGGAGTGTAGAAGGGGGTGGCGGGGAGCTGTTTTTT. It encodes CAWSVEGGGGELFF.

The genes are TRBV20-1 and TRBJ1-6; D call uncertain. The germline V gene encodes CDR1 DFQATT and CDR2 SNEGSKA (reference sequence). The CDR3 is 12 amino acids. Trimming cost V 3 bases and J 7 bases, with 7 bases left between them. The DNA for the CDR3 is TGCAGTGCTAGCATTGGGAATTCACCCCTCCACTTT. The encoded protein is CSASIGNSPLHF.

The rearrangement joins TRBV20-1 to TRBJ1-1; tentative D call: TRBD1 (5 bases). Germline assignment: CDR1 DFQATT and CDR2 SNEGSKA (reference sequence). V lost 3 bases to trimming and J lost 3 bases, with 14 bases between them. This CDR3 is 14 amino acids long. In nucleotides, the CDR3 is TGCAGTGCTAGGACAGAATCTAGGTACACTGAAGCTTTCTTT. Translated, it gives CSARTESRYTEAFF.

In its sample, this clonotype was seen once. A read error is possible here, since a much larger clone lies one base away. The DNA for the CDR3 is TGTGCCAGCAGGGACAGGGCGACTGGGGCCAACGTCCTGACTTTC. It is translated as CASRDRATGANVLTF. V is TRBV2 and J is TRBJ2-6; 8 bases agree with TRBD1. J lost 2 bases, V lost 6 bases, and 3 bases had no gene match. The CDR3 runs to 15 residues. CDR1 is SNHLY and CDR2 is FYNNEI in the germline V gene.

This clonotype occurred many times. This chain links TRBV30 with TRBJ2-7, with D possibly matching TRBD1 (6 bases). Trimming took off 2 bases at V and 4 bases at J, with 12 bases between the two ends. The CDR3 is made up of 13 amino acids. Germline V gene data show CDR1 as GTSNPN and CDR2 as SVGIG (reference sequence). This chain's CDR3 is CAWSQGKVYEQYF. CDR3 bases: TGTGCCTGGAGTCAGGGGAAGGTATACGAGCAGTACTTC.

This clonotype was seen many times. V usage is TRBV6-5 and J usage is TRBJ1-1; 7 positions agree with TRBD1. Germline V lookup: CDR1 MNHEY, CDR2 SVGAGI. Trimming at V came to 1 base and at J to 4 bases, leaving 3 bases not matched to a gene. CDR3 length equals 14 residues. The CDR3 loop is CASSYYQGGTEAFF. In nucleotides, the CDR3 is TGTGCCAGCAGTTACTACCAGGGGGGCACTGAAGCTTTCTTT.

This clonotype has at least ten counts. The chain uses TRBV12-3 or TRBV12-4 and TRBJ2-7; 8 nucleotides agree with TRBD2. The J segment lost 4 bases and the V segment lost 5 bases, leaving 4 bases of the junction unmatched. This CDR3 contains 13 residues. The DNA of the CDR3 is TGTGCCAGCAGTAGCGGGAGTCCATACGAGCAGTACTTC. It is translated as CASSSGSPYEQYF.

The chain recombines TRBV6-5 with TRBJ1-2, with D perhaps TRBD1 (5 bases). The CDR3 totals 14 residues. Per germline, CDR1 MNHEY and CDR2 SVGAGI. V was trimmed by 7 bases and J by 4 bases, leaving 16 bases between them. The CDR3 region has the DNA TGTGCCAGCATTATGCAGGGATTGAGCTATGGCTACACCTTC. Its protein product is CASIMQGLSYGYTF.

The chain uses TRBV28 and TRBJ2-7; 7 bases are shared with TRBD1. With the DNA end fitting TRBJ2-1 better, the J assignment may be wrong. CDR1 is MDHEN, CDR2 SYDVKM, per germline. This CDR3 is 15 amino acids long. Here the CDR3 reads CASSSLCGTVYEQFF. The CDR3 coding sequence is TGTGCCAGCAGTTCCTTATGTGGGACAGTCTACGAGCAGTTCTTC.

The rearrangement joins TRBV7-2 to TRBJ1-6; 9 bases are shared with TRBD1. This CDR3 is built from 14 residues. The germline V gene has CDR1 SGHTA and CDR2 FQGNSA. The trim removed 5 bases at V and 10 bases at J, leaving 6 bases unmatched. CDR3 sequence: CASSPGQGRSPLHF. In DNA, the CDR3 is TGTGCCAGCAGCCCCGGACAGGGGAGATCACCCCTCCACTTT.

The table lists this clonotype with many counts. The chain is built from TRBV11-2 and TRBJ2-5, with no clear D. V was cut by 0 bases and J by 5 bases, with 13 bases left in between. The CDR3 consists of 15 residues. Per germline, CDR1 SGHAT and CDR2 FQNNGV. Here the CDR3 DNA reads TGTGCCAGCAGCTTAGAAAGCCCACTGGTTGAGACCCAGTACTTC. Translation gives CASSLESPLVETQYF.

J is TRBJ2-2 and V is TRBV28; 11 nucleotides align to TRBD1. The trim removed 6 bases at V and 6 bases at J, leaving 9 bases unmatched. The CDR3 is 16 amino acids. Germline loops: CDR1 MDHEN, CDR2 SYDVKM. The CDR3 DNA follows: TGTGCCAGCAGCTCTCCGGGACAGGGGGTTCCCGGGGAGCTGTTTTTT. As protein: CASSSPGQGVPGELFF.

The chain is built from TRBV19 and TRBJ1-1, with D unresolved. Germline-derived CDR1 and CDR2 are LNHDA and SQIVND (reference sequence). The CDR3 runs to 13 residues. Deletions cut 7 bases from V and 6 bases from J, with 15 bases between. The DNA for the CDR3 is TGTGCCAGTAAGACGGGGATTAAGGCTGAAGCTTTCTTT. This gives the protein CASKTGIKAEAFF. Drawing the rest from reference TRBV19 and TRBJ1-1, the complete variable domain is DGGITQSPKYLFRKEGQNVTLSCEQNLNHDAMYWYRQDPGQGLRLIYYSQIVNDFQKGDIAEGYSVSREKKESFPLTVTSAQKNPTAFYLCASKTGIKAEAFFGQGTRLTVV.